This T cell receptor (beta chain) came from a study of OX40 agonist ivuxolimab in advanced cancers. As for the study in general: Ivuxolimab doses were 0.01, 0.1, 0.3, 1.5, 3 or 10 mg/kg every 2 weeks.

The sample holds a few counts of this clone. Its antigen is undetermined. V gave up 3 bases and J gave up 5 bases; unmatched junction bases: 10. Germline-derived CDR1 and CDR2 are MDHEN and SYDVKM. The CDR3 runs to 17 residues. Whole-study results and caveats: More expanded clones were found, on average, in CD8+ than in CD4+ T cells.

The repertoire was sequenced with immunoSEQ multiplex PCR; TCRdb's copy has only in-frame clones and lacks some. The sample contains 45,000 or so clones, about nine tenths of which appear only once. The sample here was CD4+ or CD8+ T cells sorted from blood, taken in a trial of the OX40 agonist ivuxolimab. This TCR derives from an adult with an advanced solid tumor such as melanoma, head and neck, liver or kidney cancer. The gene calls are TRBV28 and TRBJ2-5, with 12 bases aligning to TRBD2. The DNA of the CDR3 is TGTGCCAGCAGTTTGGGGCTAGCGGGAGGGAGAGGGGAGACCCAGTACTTC. It is translated as CASSLGLAGGRGETQYF.